This passage covers 9 T cell receptor beta chains from one sample sequenced in a study of T cells after yellow fever vaccination. TCRdb passed the 5' RACE reads through MiXCR, listing each CDR3 protein once. In the table there are 400,000 or so distinct CDR3 sequences, over 15% of which are singletons. Specimen: PBMCs, collected before the yellow fever booster vaccination. These receptors came from a young man who received the YFV17D yellow fever vaccine.

The rearrangement uses TRBV6-6 and TRBJ2-3; no reliable D call. Germline lookup yields CDR1 MNHNY and CDR2 SVGAGI (reference sequence). The CDR3 covers 13 residues. Trimming took 6 bases from V and 4 from J, leaving 11 bases between them. The CDR3 DNA follows: TGTGCCAGCAGCCGAATATCGGCAGATACGCAGTATTTT. It specifies CASSRISADTQYF.

This clonotype was seen a handful of times. The chain combines TRBV2 with TRBJ2-7; perhaps TRBD1 as D (6 bases). The CDR3 is 14 residues long. CDR1 SNHLY and CDR2 FYNNEI come from the germline V gene. The V gene lost 7 bases and the J gene lost 0 bases, with 13 bases spanning the gap. The DNA of the CDR3 is TGTGCCAGCAAGGACAGTCCTTCCTCCTACGAGCAGTACGTC. This sequence encodes CASKDSPSSYEQYV.

This clonotype was found a few times. The chain couples TRBV11-2 to TRBJ2-4; possible D gene TRBD2, 5 bases. Germline V gives CDR1 SGHAT, CDR2 FQNNGV. This CDR3 spans 17 amino acids. Deletions cut 1 base from V and 3 bases from J, with 16 bases between. In DNA form, the CDR3 reads TGTGCCAGCAGCTTAGGTCCGGGTGGAAGCGGCAAAAACATTCAGTACTTC. Translated, it gives CASSLGPGGSGKNIQYF. The entire variable domain, with the rest obtained from reference TRBV11-2 and TRBJ2-4, is as follows: EAGVAQSPRYKIIEKRQSVAFWCNPISGHATLYWYQQILGQGPKLLIQFQNNGVVDDSQLPKDRFSAERLKGVDSTLKIQPAKLEDSAVYLCASSLGPGGSGKNIQYFGAGTRLSVL.

The rearrangement joins TRBV7-3 to TRBJ2-1; 11 bases align to TRBD2. Trimming removed 5 bases from V and 10 bases from J; junction bases left unmatched: 13. There are 16 residues in the CDR3. CDR1 and CDR2 from the germline V gene are SGHTA and FQGTGA. This chain's CDR3 is CASSRGTSGGLGEQFF. Written as DNA, the CDR3 is TGTGCCAGCAGCCGTGGTACTAGCGGGGGTTTAGGGGAGCAGTTCTTC.

The chain carries TRBV7-7 and TRBJ2-1; perhaps TRBD1 as D (7 bases). This CDR3 has 15 amino acids. Germline V gene lookup returns CDR1 SSHAT and CDR2 FNYEAQ (reference sequence). Trimming took 5 bases from V and 4 from J, leaving 15 bases between them. CDR3 in amino acids: CASSLDREAYNEQFF. Here the CDR3 DNA reads TGTGCCAGCAGCCTCGACAGGGAGGCTTACAATGAGCAGTTCTTC. Based on the CDR3 plus reference TRBV7-7 and TRBJ2-1, the full variable domain is GAGVSQSPRYKVTKRGQDVTLRCDPISSHATLYWYQQALGQGPEFLTYFNYEAQPDKSGLPSDRFSAERPEGSISTLTIQRTEQRDSAMYRCASSLDREAYNEQFFGPGTRLTVL.

Worth noting for this clonotype: A much larger clone differs from this one at a single base, so this may be a read error. This chain uses TRBV14 with TRBJ1-5; the D is unclear. Trimming removed 1 base at V and 5 bases at J, with 6 bases between. The germline V gene has CDR1 SGHDN and CDR2 FVKESK. This CDR3 is 13 amino acids long. The CDR3 spells CASSQGPYQPQHF. The CDR3 DNA follows: TGTGCCAGCAGCCAAGGCCCCTATCAGCCCCAGCATTTT.

The chain carries TRBV12-3 or TRBV12-4 and TRBJ2-2; TRBD1 matches 10 bases. The CDR3 is 15 amino acids. V shed 6 bases, J shed 6 bases, and the junction held 7 bases outside the gene matches. The CDR3 protein is CASRQDRGRSGELFF. The CDR3 nucleotides read TGTGCCAGCAGACAAGACAGGGGGCGTTCCGGGGAGCTGTTTTTT.

The CDR3 DNA reads as TGCAGTGCTAGAGACCCGCAGACAGGGTATGGCTATGGCTACACCTTC. Its translation: CSARDPQTGYGYGYTF. V gene TRBV20-1 combines with J gene TRBJ1-2; 7 bases are shared with TRBD1. The CDR3 consists of 16 residues. V lost 0 bases and J lost 4; bases outside the gene matches: 11. Per germline, CDR1 DFQATT and CDR2 SNEGSKA (reference sequence).

The sample holds a few counts of this clonotype. The V call is TRBV6-2 or TRBV6-3, the J call TRBJ2-6; possible D gene TRBD1, 6 bases. Germline V gives CDR1 MNHEY, CDR2 SVGEGT. V lost 2 bases and J lost 8, with 19 bases in between. CDR3 length equals 17 residues. The DNA of the CDR3 is TGTGCCAGCAGTTACGGGCTTGGGGGCCAAAGGCCCAACGTCCTGACTTTC. Translated, it gives CASSYGLGGQRPNVLTF.